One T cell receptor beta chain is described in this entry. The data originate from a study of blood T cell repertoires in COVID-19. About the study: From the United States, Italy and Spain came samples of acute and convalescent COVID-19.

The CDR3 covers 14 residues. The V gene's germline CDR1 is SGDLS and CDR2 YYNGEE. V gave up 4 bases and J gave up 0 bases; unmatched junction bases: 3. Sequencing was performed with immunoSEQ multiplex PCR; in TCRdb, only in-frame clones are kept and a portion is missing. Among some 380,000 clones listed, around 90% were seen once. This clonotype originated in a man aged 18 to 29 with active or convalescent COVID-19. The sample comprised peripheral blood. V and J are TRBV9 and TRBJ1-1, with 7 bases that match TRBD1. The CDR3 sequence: CASSLGQLNTEAFF. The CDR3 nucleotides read TGTGCCAGCAGCCTGGGACAGCTGAACACTGAAGCTTTCTTT.